This note documents a single TCR beta chain sequence. Its antigen is as yet unknown. Amplification used 60 Vbeta primers and 13 Jbeta primers. The repertoire was sequenced with immunoSEQ multiplex PCR; TCRdb's copy has only in-frame clones and lacks some. The listing contains some 28,000 clones. This entry is derived from a study of cytomegalovirus exposure and HLA in healthy donors. Overall study results and limits: Rarity marked most TCR sequences, yet some public TCRs occurred in many donors. It has been reported that TCR beta sequences accurately predicted the HLA-A and HLA-B alleles of most subjects.

This CDR3 has 13 residues. From germline, CDR1 is KGHSH and CDR2 LQKENI. With 5 bases removed from V and 4 bases from J, the gap between germline ends came to 12 bases. Sample: PBMCs. The chain has TRBV18 and TRBJ2-7; no clear D gene. This sequence originates from a man between 25 and 39 years old in good health and CMV-seronegative. The DNA of the CDR3 is TGTGCCAGCTCAGGGCCTAAGCCGTACGAGCAGTACTTC. This codes for CASSGPKPYEQYF.